The present entry profiles one T cell receptor beta chain with its context. Per the original data handling: Nucleated cell counts were estimated from reference gene primer amplification. TCRdb keeps only in-frame clones here, not all; method: immunoSEQ multiplex PCR. For V, J and clone size, that table is used; D and trimming come from the DNA. The sample has 210,000 or so clones; 65% to 90% are singletons. This entry belongs to a study of blood T cell repertoires in COVID-19. Study-wide background: Specimens from acute and convalescent COVID-19 originated in the United States, Italy and Spain. T cells, B-cell-depleted T cells, or PBMCs provided the cDNA or gDNA that served as material.

Germline-derived CDR1 and CDR2 are DFQATT and SNEGSKA (reference sequence). Trimming shortened V by 7 bases and J by 4 bases, and 10 bases separated the two germline ends. This CDR3 has 11 amino acids. Seattle researchers signed up patients amid active infection and tracked them longitudinally. The V and J genes are TRBV20-1 and TRBJ2-5, with a tentative D call TRBD2 (6 bases). The sequence derives from a man aged 50-59 years with COVID-19, enrolled during active disease. The sequencing input was peripheral blood. The CDR3 DNA is TGCAGTGGTCTCGGGGGAGAGACCCAGTACTTC. This gives the protein CSGLGGETQYF.